This TCR beta chain came from a study of cytomegalovirus exposure and HLA in healthy donors. 13 Jbeta primers and 60 Vbeta primers were used for the PCR. Libraries were prepared by immunoSEQ multiplex PCR; TCRdb keeps only in-frame clonotypes and omits some of them. The table includes 130,000 or so clones, approximately 80% detected once. Notes on the study in general: The majority of CMV-associated TCR beta chains were reported as apparently HLA-restricted in a later analysis.

Turning to this clone: Its antigen remains unknown.

There are 15 residues in the CDR3. From germline, CDR1 is MNHEY and CDR2 SVGAGI. The V end was cut by 6 bases, the J end by 3 bases, with 14 bases between. Sequencing used PBMCs. This clonotype originated in a man aged 18 to 35 in good health and CMV-seropositive. J is TRBJ1-4 and V is TRBV6-5; maybe TRBD1 (6 bases). CDR3 nucleotides: TGTGCCAGCAGCACACCGGGGGGCCCTAATGAAAAACTGTTTTTT. Amino acid sequence: CASSTPGGPNEKLFF.